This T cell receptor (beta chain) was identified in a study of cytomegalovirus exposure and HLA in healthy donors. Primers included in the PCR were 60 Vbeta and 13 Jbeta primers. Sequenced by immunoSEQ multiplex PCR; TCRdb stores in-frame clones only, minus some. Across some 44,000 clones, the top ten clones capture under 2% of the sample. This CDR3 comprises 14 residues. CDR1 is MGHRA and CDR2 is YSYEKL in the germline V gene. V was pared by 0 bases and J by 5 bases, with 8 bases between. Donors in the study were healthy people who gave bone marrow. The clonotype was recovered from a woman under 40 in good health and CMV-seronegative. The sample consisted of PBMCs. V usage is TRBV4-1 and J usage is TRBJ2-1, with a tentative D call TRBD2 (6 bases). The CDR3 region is CASSQESGDNEQFF. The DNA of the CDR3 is TGCGCCAGCAGCCAAGAATCGGGGGACAATGAGCAGTTCTTC.